The present T cell receptor (beta chain) was sequenced within a study of CD8 T cells in Susac syndrome. Germline CDR1 is SQVTM and CDR2 is ANQGSEA. The CDR3 is made up of 11 amino acids. The V end was cut by 4 bases, the J end by 8 bases, with 8 bases between. Reverse transcription used roughly 0.45 to 1 ug RNA and random hexamers. Amplification of the TCR beta CDR3 was carried out by immunoSEQ multiplex PCR, which spanned a total of 54 Vbeta and 13 Jbeta segments. TCRdb reprocessed the immunoSEQ multiplex PCR reads with MiXCR, giving one entry per CDR3 protein. The table lists under 200,000 distinct CDR3 sequences, approximately 96% of them singletons.

V and J are TRBV29-1 and TRBJ1-4; no definite D call. The material sequenced was CD8+ T cells from PBMCs. The sequence came from a human donor with multiple sclerosis. CDR3 nucleotide sequence: TGCAGCGTTGTCCACGGGGAAAAACTGTTTTTT. Its translation is CSVVHGEKLFF.